What follows are 14 T cell receptor beta chains derived from one specimen sequenced in a study of blood T cell repertoires in COVID-19. TCRdb's copy holds only in-frame clones and misses some; the assay was immunoSEQ multiplex PCR. The sample yields over 70,000 clones, nearly 90% seen once. The specimen sequenced was peripheral blood. These receptors were collected from a woman older than 75 with active or convalescent COVID-19.

The V and J genes are TRBV5-5 and TRBJ1-6; D unclear. The germline V and J ends were trimmed by 0 bases and 11 bases, with 9 bases remaining between them. The length of the CDR3 is 13 residues. Germline loops: CDR1 SGHKS, CDR2 YYEKEE (reference sequence). This CDR3 reads CASSLVAGPPLHF. The CDR3 DNA is TGTGCCAGCAGCTTGGTAGCGGGTCCACCCCTCCACTTT.

This chain joins TRBV19 and TRBJ2-7; 9 nucleotides line up with TRBD1. The V and J ends lost 3 bases and 4 bases, in that order; junction bases with no gene match: 7. In germline, CDR1 is LNHDA, CDR2 SQIVND (reference sequence). There are 15 residues in the CDR3. CDR3 loop: CASSISPTGGYEQYF. As DNA, the CDR3 is TGTGCCAGTAGTATCTCCCCGACAGGGGGTTACGAGCAGTACTTC.

The chain couples TRBV28 to TRBJ1-6; TRBD1 matches 8 bases. CDR1 is MDHEN, CDR2 SYDVKM, per germline. The CDR3 sequence is 15 residues long. Losses at the gene ends were 8 bases for V and 11 bases for J; bases not matched to a gene: 14. In DNA form, the CDR3 reads TGTGCCAGCCAAGCCCCAGGGGGCGCAGAGACACCCCTCCACTTT. This encodes CASQAPGGAETPLHF.

This clone was seen just once. This chain's CDR3 is CSVGGTVHEKLFF. CDR3 DNA sequence: TGCAGCGTTGGGGGGACAGTTCATGAAAAACTGTTTTTT. The V call is TRBV29-1, the J call TRBJ1-4; 7 bases map to TRBD1. The CDR3 has 13 residues. Per germline, CDR1 SQVTM and CDR2 ANQGSEA. The V segment lost 4 bases and the J segment 6 bases; nucleotides outside the gene matches: 5.

This rearrangement joins TRBV27 to TRBJ1-2; a weak D match, TRBD1 (6 bases). With 10 bases removed from V and 5 bases from J, the gap between germline ends came to 17 bases. The length of the CDR3 is 13 residues. Germline CDR1 MNHEY, CDR2 SMNVEV (reference sequence). CDR3 sequence reads: CAIEGGAWYGYTF. The CDR3 DNA reads TGTGCCATAGAGGGGGGGGCTTGGTATGGCTACACCTTC.

The chain has TRBV29-1 and TRBJ2-1; TRBD2 matches 7 bases. Looked up from germline, CDR1 is SQVTM and CDR2 is ANQGSEA. Trimming at V came to 7 bases and at J to 7 bases, leaving 13 bases not matched to a gene. This CDR3 has 14 amino acids. This CDR3 reads CSARSGGSFNEQFF. In DNA form, the CDR3 reads TGCAGCGCCCGATCGGGCGGGAGCTTTAATGAGCAGTTCTTC.

The CDR3 sequence: CASNPRGAVNSGANVLTF. Here the CDR3 DNA reads TGTGCCAGCAACCCCCGGGGGGCCGTTAACTCTGGGGCCAACGTCCTGACTTTC. This sequence joins TRBV5-4 and TRBJ2-6; D might be TRBD2 (7 bases). The CDR3 totals 18 residues. Germline loops: CDR1 SGHNT, CDR2 YYREEE (reference sequence). Trimming shortened V by 6 bases and J by 0 bases, and 19 bases separated the two germline ends.

This CDR3 reads CASSPLHDSEAFF. The CDR3, as DNA: TGTGCCAGCAGTCCCCTACACGACAGTGAAGCTTTCTTT. This chain joins TRBV27 and TRBJ1-1; TRBD1 is a possible D gene (5 bases). This CDR3 region has 13 residues. Trimming took off 5 bases at V and 7 bases at J, with 14 bases between the two ends. Per germline, CDR1 MNHEY and CDR2 SMNVEV (reference sequence).

The chain combines TRBV7-2 with TRBJ2-3; a weak D match, TRBD1 (5 bases). Per the germline V gene, CDR1 is SGHTA and CDR2 is FQGNSA. V lost 8 bases, J lost 10 bases, and 16 bases lay in between. The CDR3 loop spans 12 amino acids. The CDR3 nucleotides read TGTGCCAGCGGAGACAGCCCGGTGGCGCAGTATTTT. Encoded protein: CASGDSPVAQYF.

The chain carries TRBV20-1 and TRBJ2-4, with D tentatively TRBD1 (6 bases). In germline, CDR1 is DFQATT, CDR2 SNEGSKA (reference sequence). The V gene lost 3 bases and the J gene lost 6 bases, with 15 bases spanning the gap. The CDR3 covers 14 residues. The CDR3 DNA is TGCAGTGCTAGTGTGGGGACATCAGTAAACATTCAGTACTTC. It yields the protein CSASVGTSVNIQYF.

This clone was picked up one time. The chain carries TRBV7-2 and TRBJ2-7; a possible D gene is TRBD2 (6 bases). The CDR3 runs 16 residues. CDR1 SGHTA and CDR2 FQGNSA come from the germline V gene. The ends were cut back, 5 bases at V and 0 bases at J, with 17 bases in the middle. The CDR3 region is CASSVSGGESSYEQYF. The CDR3 nucleotides read TGTGCCAGCAGCGTGTCGGGCGGGGAGAGCTCCTACGAGCAGTACTTC.

This clone was seen just once. This chain joins TRBV9 and TRBJ2-7; 9 bases agree with TRBD1. This CDR3 contains 15 residues. V dropped 0 bases and J dropped 5; count of bases not matched to a gene: 6. From germline, CDR1 is SGDLS and CDR2 YYNGEE. The DNA for the CDR3 is TGTGCCAGCAGCGTAGGGGGACAGGGTAGCCACGAGCAGTACTTC. Translated, it gives CASSVGGQGSHEQYF.

J is TRBJ2-2 and V is TRBV3-1 (or the pseudogene TRBV3-2); no firm D call. This CDR3 contains 13 residues. Germline lookup yields CDR1 LGHDT and CDR2 YNNKEL (reference sequence). The V end was cut by 1 base, the J end by 6 bases, with 6 bases between. The CDR3 loop is CASSQGGPGELFF. In nucleotides, the CDR3 is TGTGCCAGCAGCCAAGGAGGCCCCGGGGAGCTGTTTTTT.

This chain connects TRBV3-1 (or the pseudogene TRBV3-2) to TRBJ2-1, with 10 bases aligning to TRBD2. V was clipped by 1 base and J by 8 bases; unmatched bases: 8. Germline V gives CDR1 LGHDT, CDR2 YNNKEL (reference sequence). The CDR3 spans 16 residues. The CDR3 sequence is CASSQGVSGRRDEQFF. For the CDR3, the DNA is TGTGCCAGCAGCCAAGGGGTTAGCGGGAGGCGAGATGAGCAGTTCTTC.